The 17 T cell receptor beta chains below were found in one sample sequenced in a study of blood T cell repertoires in COVID-19. Profiled with immunoSEQ multiplex PCR; TCRdb holds only in-frame clones, not every one. The data hold 130,000 or so clones, with around four fifths observed a single time. The source material was peripheral blood. Receptor source: a human donor in a cohort sampled during active COVID-19.

J is TRBJ1-3 and V is TRBV5-1; D is undetermined. Between the trimmed V and J ends, which lost 4 bases and 0 bases, there was a span of 5 bases. This CDR3 region has 13 residues. The germline gives CDR1 SGHRS, CDR2 YFSETQ. CDR3 amino acids: CASSPRSGNTIYF. The DNA for the CDR3 is TGCGCCAGCAGCCCGCGCTCTGGAAACACCATATATTTT. Together with reference TRBV5-1 and TRBJ1-3, the CDR3 gives the full variable domain: KAGVTQTPRYLIKTRGQQVTLSCSPISGHRSVSWYQQTPGQGLQFLFEYFSETQRNKGNFPGRFSGRQFSNSRSEMNVSTLELGDSALYLCASSPRSGNTIYFGEGSWLTVV.

The chain links TRBV5-1 to TRBJ1-3; 8 nucleotides agree with TRBD1. Germline V gene lookup returns CDR1 SGHRS and CDR2 YFSETQ. The ends lost 4 bases at V and 2 bases at J; junction bases unmatched: 8. The CDR3 covers 16 residues. The CDR3 loop is CASSPPGQGAGNTIYF. CDR3 bases: TGCGCCAGCAGCCCCCCCGGACAGGGCGCTGGAAACACCATATATTTT.

J is TRBJ2-5 and V is TRBV9, with 11 bases matching TRBD2. From germline, CDR1 is SGDLS and CDR2 YYNGEE. V lost 0 bases and J lost 1; bases outside the gene matches: 2. This CDR3 is 16 amino acids long. The CDR3 coding sequence is TGTGCCAGCAGCGTAGATAGCGGGAGGGCCCAAGAGACCCAGTACTTC. This encodes CASSVDSGRAQETQYF.

This clone has just a few counts. The chain has TRBV2 and TRBJ2-1, with 10 bases lining up with TRBD1. After removal of 9 bases from V and 3 bases from J, the junction contained 14 bases not matched to a gene. The CDR3 loop spans 17 amino acids. From germline, CDR1 is SNHLY and CDR2 FYNNEI. CDR3 sequence: CARTGGKLLGSYNEQFF. CDR3 in DNA: TGTGCCAGGACAGGGGGCAAATTGCTCGGCAGCTACAATGAGCAGTTCTTC. The entire variable domain, with the rest obtained from reference TRBV2 and TRBJ2-1, is as follows: EPEVTQTPSHQVTQMGQEVILRCVPISNHLYFYWYRQILGQKVEFLVSFYNNEISEKSEIFDDQFSVERPDGSNFTLKIRSTKLEDSAMYFCARTGGKLLGSYNEQFFGPGTRLTVL.

V is TRBV3-1 (or the pseudogene TRBV3-2) and J is TRBJ2-3, with 8 bases fitting TRBD2. The CDR3 sequence is 15 residues long. V was pared by 6 bases and J by 2 bases, with 7 bases of the junction left unmatched. The germline V gene has CDR1 LGHDT and CDR2 YNNKEL (reference sequence). In DNA form, the CDR3 reads TGTGCCAGCAGTAGCGGGACACTCCTCACAGATACGCAGTATTTT. Translation gives CASSSGTLLTDTQYF.

The chain uses TRBV28 and TRBJ1-2, with 7 bases identical to TRBD1. Germline V CDR1 and CDR2: MDHEN, SYDVKM. CDR3 size: 13 residues. Unmatched junction bases numbered 12, after V lost 9 bases and J lost 8 bases. In nucleotides, the CDR3 is TGTGCCAGTGGGAAGGGGGCGGTCCGGGGCTACACCTTC. Protein: CASGKGAVRGYTF.

There are a few counts of this clone. The gene calls are TRBV5-6 and TRBJ2-3; 7 positions match TRBD1. V lost 3 bases, J lost 0 bases, and 7 bases stayed unmatched. CDR1 is SGHDT and CDR2 is YYEEEE in the germline V gene. The CDR3 extends over 16 amino acids. The CDR3, as DNA: TGTGCCAGCAGCTACCTGACAGGGCCTAGCACAGATACGCAGTATTTT. Protein: CASSYLTGPSTDTQYF.

This chain connects TRBV7-2 to TRBJ1-4; 7 nucleotides agree with TRBD1. Germline loops: CDR1 SGHTA, CDR2 FQGNSA. V shed 6 bases, J shed 3 bases, and the junction held 4 bases outside the gene matches. The CDR3 runs 14 residues. DNA for the CDR3: TGTGCCAGCAGGCGGGACAGATCTAATGAAAAACTGTTTTTT. It is translated as CASRRDRSNEKLFF. Variable domain in full (rest from reference TRBV7-2 and TRBJ1-4): GAGVSQSPSNKVTEKGKDVELRCDPISGHTALYWYRQSLGQGLEFLIYFQGNSAPDKSGLPSDRFSAERTGGSVSTLTIQRTQQEDSAVYLCASRRDRSNEKLFFGSGTQLSVL.

This sequence joins TRBV28 and TRBJ1-6; TRBD1 agrees at 10 bases. CDR1 is MDHEN and CDR2 is SYDVKM in the germline V gene. The CDR3 sequence is 16 residues long. With V trimmed by 6 bases and J by 9 bases, 11 bases remained unmatched. CDR3 residues: CASSASDRGAFSPLHF. The CDR3 DNA sequence: TGTGCCAGCAGCGCTTCGGACAGGGGGGCTTTTTCACCCCTCCACTTT. The variable domain in full, with the rest retrieved from reference TRBV28 and TRBJ1-6, is DVKVTQSSRYLVKRTGEKVFLECVQDMDHENMFWYRQDPGLGLRLIYFSYDVKMKEKGDIPEGYSVSREKKERFSLILESASTNQTSMYLCASSASDRGAFSPLHFGNGTRLTVT.

This chain links TRBV5-6 with TRBJ2-2; D is undetermined. This CDR3 contains 14 residues. V was trimmed by 0 bases and J by 6 bases, leaving 9 bases between them. Germline V gene lookup returns CDR1 SGHDT and CDR2 YYEEEE. DNA for the CDR3: TGTGCCAGCAGCTTGGGCAGTACGTCCGGGGAGCTGTTTTTT. It specifies CASSLGSTSGELFF.

This sequence joins TRBV27 and TRBJ2-2; 13 bases map to TRBD2. The V segment lost 7 bases and the J segment 4 bases; nucleotides outside the gene matches: 12. CDR1 is MNHEY, CDR2 SMNVEV, per germline (reference sequence). The CDR3 consists of 18 residues. The CDR3 spells CASIIKGTSGTGTGELFF. CDR3 bases: TGTGCCAGCATTATAAAGGGGACTAGCGGGACGGGCACCGGGGAGCTGTTTTTT.

The CDR3 region is CAWSVAGPTGELFF. In nucleotides, the CDR3 is TGTGCCTGGAGTGTAGCGGGACCCACCGGGGAGCTGTTTTTT. The chain is built from TRBV30 and TRBJ2-2; 7 bases align to TRBD2. CDR3 length: 14 amino acids. Germline assignment: CDR1 GTSNPN and CDR2 SVGIG (reference sequence). V gave up 0 bases and J gave up 4 bases; unmatched junction bases: 2.

The genes are TRBV28 and TRBJ1-1, with a possible D match to TRBD1 (6 bases). Germline V lookup: CDR1 MDHEN, CDR2 SYDVKM. This CDR3 is built from 13 residues. V was cut by 3 bases and J by 8 bases, with 13 bases left in between. Here the CDR3 reads CASSLGGTHEAFF. CDR3 DNA sequence: TGTGCCAGCAGTTTGGGAGGGACACACGAAGCTTTCTTT.

The J gene is TRBJ2-7, the V gene TRBV4-1; 7 bases agree with TRBD2. CDR1 is MGHRA, CDR2 YSYEKL, per germline. V lost 0 bases, J lost 6 bases, and 11 bases stayed unmatched. The CDR3 contains 16 residues. The CDR3 region is CASSQDPAGAFGEQYF. The CDR3 nucleotides read TGCGCCAGCAGCCAAGATCCGGCGGGAGCTTTTGGCGAGCAGTACTTC.

The chain couples TRBV7-2 to TRBJ2-7; D is unclear. The V gene's germline CDR1 is SGHTA and CDR2 FQGNSA. The CDR3 has 15 amino acids. Trimming took off 3 bases at V and 2 bases at J, with 14 bases between the two ends. The CDR3 here is CASSFHSSETYEQYF. The CDR3 DNA reads TGTGCCAGCAGCTTCCATAGCTCCGAAACCTACGAGCAGTACTTC.

The V call is TRBV28, the J call TRBJ1-6; no clear D. V was clipped by 5 bases and J by 9 bases, with 20 bases between them. This CDR3 has 16 residues. The V gene's germline CDR1 is MDHEN and CDR2 SYDVKM. Here the CDR3 reads CASSHGLGSSFSPLHF. Here the CDR3 DNA reads TGTGCCAGCAGTCACGGACTGGGATCGAGTTTTTCACCCCTCCACTTT.

The V gene is TRBV5-1, the J gene TRBJ1-5, with 10 bases fitting TRBD1. CDR3 size: 15 residues. Germline V gene sequence: CDR1 SGHRS, CDR2 YFSETQ. J lost 3 bases, V lost 5 bases, and 5 bases had no gene match. CDR3 loop: CASRGTGDPNQPQHF. The CDR3 nucleotides are TGCGCCAGCAGAGGGACAGGGGACCCCAATCAGCCCCAGCATTTT.